Below, one TCR beta chain is given with its context. What it binds is unknown. Reverse transcribing all isolated RNA meant expressed TCRB transcripts were sequenced. Some clones are missing from TCRdb's copy, which holds only in-frame ones; the method was immunoSEQ multiplex PCR. The table records more than 120,000 clones, 10% to 15% of them present only once. These data originate in a study of beta chain features in type 1 diabetes. Study-level findings and limits: Researchers report that Type 1 diabetes patients had moderately but significantly shorter TCRB CDR3s across all four CD4+ subsets.

Germline CDR1 reads SGHNT; CDR2 reads YENEEA. This CDR3 region has 17 residues. V trimming: 5 bases; J trimming: 3 bases; junction bases outside the gene matches: 8. The genes are TRBV11-3 and TRBJ2-3, with 13 bases matching TRBD2. Sequencing was performed on central memory CD4+ T cells from blood. This receptor was identified in a man younger than 35 with type 1 diabetes. CDR3 nucleotides: TGTGCCAGCAGCCACGGGACTAGCGGGGTTTGGACAGATACGCAGTATTTT. It specifies CASSHGTSGVWTDTQYF.